The clone carrying this T cell receptor (beta chain) was detected a few times. Its cognate antigen is unknown. The source of the sample is a study of T cells after yellow fever vaccination. Study-level results: A limited proportion of clonotypes was detected within both the CD4 and CD8 compartments.

MiXCR was run by TCRdb on the 5' RACE reads, yielding one entry per CDR3 protein. The table records roughly 500,000 distinct CDR3 sequences, 15% to 20% of them present only once. V gave up 5 bases and J gave up 5 bases; unmatched junction bases: 9. Germline V gene sequence: CDR1 SGHTA, CDR2 FQGNSA. The CDR3 covers 16 residues. The receptor comes from a man aged 25 to 45 who received the YFV17D yellow fever vaccine. The chain links TRBV7-2 to TRBJ2-7, with TRBD2 identical over 13 bases. The starting material was PBMCs, obtained 15 days after the yellow fever booster vaccination. CDR3 sequence (DNA): TGTGCCAGCAGCCCACGGACTAGCGGGAGAGGAAACGAGCAGTACTTC. Encoded protein: CASSPRTSGRGNEQYF.